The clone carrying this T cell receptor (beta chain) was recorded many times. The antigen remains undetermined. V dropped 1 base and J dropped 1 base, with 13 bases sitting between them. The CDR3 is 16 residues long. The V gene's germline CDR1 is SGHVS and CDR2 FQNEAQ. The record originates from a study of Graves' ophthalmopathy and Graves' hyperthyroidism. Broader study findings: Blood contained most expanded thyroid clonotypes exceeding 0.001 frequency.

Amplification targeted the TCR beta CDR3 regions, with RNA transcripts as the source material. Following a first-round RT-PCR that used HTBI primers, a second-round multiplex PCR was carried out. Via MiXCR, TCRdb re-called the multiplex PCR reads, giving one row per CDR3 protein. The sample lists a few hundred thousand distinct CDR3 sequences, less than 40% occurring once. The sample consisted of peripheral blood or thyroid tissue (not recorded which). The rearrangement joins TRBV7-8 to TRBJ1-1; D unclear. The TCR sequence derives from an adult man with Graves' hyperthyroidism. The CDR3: CASSLESSRWNTEAFF. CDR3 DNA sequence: TGTGCCAGCAGCTTAGAATCGAGTCGGTGGAACACTGAAGCTTTCTTT.